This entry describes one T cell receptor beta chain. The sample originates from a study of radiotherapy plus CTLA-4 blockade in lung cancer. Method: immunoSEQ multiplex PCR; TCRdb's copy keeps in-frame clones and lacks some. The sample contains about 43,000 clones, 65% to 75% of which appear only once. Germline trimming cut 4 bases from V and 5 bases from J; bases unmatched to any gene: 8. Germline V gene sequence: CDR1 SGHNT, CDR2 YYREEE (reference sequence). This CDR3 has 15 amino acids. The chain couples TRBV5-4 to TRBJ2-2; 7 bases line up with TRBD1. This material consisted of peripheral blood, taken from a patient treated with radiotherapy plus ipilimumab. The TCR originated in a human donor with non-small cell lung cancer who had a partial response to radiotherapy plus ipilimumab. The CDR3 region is CASSQLTGWTGELFF. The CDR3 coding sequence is TGTGCCAGCAGCCAATTGACAGGGTGGACCGGGGAGCTGTTTTTT. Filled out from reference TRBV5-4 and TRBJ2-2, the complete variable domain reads ETGVTQSPTHLIKTRGQQVTLRCSSQSGHNTVSWYQQALGQGPQFIFQYYREEENGRGNFPPRFSGLQFPNYSSELNVNALELDDSALYLCASSQLTGWTGELFFGEGSRLTVL.